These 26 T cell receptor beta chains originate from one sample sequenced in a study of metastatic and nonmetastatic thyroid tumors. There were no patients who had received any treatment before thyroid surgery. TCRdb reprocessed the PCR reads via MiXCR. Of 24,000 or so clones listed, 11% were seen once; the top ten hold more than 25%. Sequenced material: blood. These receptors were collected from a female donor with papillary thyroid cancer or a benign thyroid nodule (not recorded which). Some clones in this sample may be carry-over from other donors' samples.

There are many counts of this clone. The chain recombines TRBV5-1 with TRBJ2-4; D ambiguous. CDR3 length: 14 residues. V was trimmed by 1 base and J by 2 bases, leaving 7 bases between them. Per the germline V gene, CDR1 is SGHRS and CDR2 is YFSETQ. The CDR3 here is CASSLLGSKNIQYF. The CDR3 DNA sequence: TGCGCCAGCAGCTTGTTAGGGTCCAAAAACATTCAGTACTTC.

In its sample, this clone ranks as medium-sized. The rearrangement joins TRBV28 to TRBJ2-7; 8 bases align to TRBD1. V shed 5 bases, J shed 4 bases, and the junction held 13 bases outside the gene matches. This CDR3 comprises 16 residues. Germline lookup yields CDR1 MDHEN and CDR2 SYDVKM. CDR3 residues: CASSTKPRGRRYEQYF. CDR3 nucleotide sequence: TGTGCCAGCAGTACCAAGCCCAGGGGGCGAAGGTACGAGCAGTACTTC.

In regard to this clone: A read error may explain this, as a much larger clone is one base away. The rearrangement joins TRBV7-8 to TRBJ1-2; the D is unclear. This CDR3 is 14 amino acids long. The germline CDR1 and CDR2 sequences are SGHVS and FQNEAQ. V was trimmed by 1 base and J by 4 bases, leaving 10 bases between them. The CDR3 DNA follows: TGTGCCAGCAGCTTAGGAAAACAGAGCTATGGCTACACCTTC. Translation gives CASSLGKQSYGYTF.

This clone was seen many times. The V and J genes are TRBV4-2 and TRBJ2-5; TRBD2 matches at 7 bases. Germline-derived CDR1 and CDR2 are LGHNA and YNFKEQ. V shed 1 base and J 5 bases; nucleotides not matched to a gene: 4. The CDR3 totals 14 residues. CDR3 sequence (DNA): TGTGCCAGCAGCCAAGGGGGTAGCGGGGAGACCCAGTACTTC. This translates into CASSQGGSGETQYF.

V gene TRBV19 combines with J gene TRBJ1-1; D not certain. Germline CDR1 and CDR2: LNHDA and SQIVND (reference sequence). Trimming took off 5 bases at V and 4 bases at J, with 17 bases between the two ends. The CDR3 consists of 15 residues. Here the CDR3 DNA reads TGTGCCAGTAGTCCCGTGGCGGGAAGGGTCACTGAAGCTTTCTTT. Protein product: CASSPVAGRVTEAFF. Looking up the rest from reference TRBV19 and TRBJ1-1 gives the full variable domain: DGGITQSPKYLFRKEGQNVTLSCEQNLNHDAMYWYRQDPGQGLRLIYYSQIVNDFQKGDIAEGYSVSREKKESFPLTVTSAQKNPTAFYLCASSPVAGRVTEAFFGQGTRLTVV.

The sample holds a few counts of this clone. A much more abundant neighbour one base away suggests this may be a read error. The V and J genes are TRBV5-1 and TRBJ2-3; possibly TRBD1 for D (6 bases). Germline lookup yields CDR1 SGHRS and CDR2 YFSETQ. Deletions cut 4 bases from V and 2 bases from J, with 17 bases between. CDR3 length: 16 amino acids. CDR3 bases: TGCGCCAGCAGCAGGTACAGGGTTTTGGTCACAGATACGCAGTATTTT. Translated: CASSRYRVLVTDTQYF.

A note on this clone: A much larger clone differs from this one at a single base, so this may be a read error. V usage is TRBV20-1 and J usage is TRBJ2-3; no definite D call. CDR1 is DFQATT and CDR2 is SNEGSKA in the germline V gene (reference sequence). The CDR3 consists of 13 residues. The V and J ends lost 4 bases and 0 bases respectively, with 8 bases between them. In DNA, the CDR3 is TGCAGTGCTATTGGCTCTAGCACAGATACGCAGTATTTT. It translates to CSAIGSSTDTQYF.

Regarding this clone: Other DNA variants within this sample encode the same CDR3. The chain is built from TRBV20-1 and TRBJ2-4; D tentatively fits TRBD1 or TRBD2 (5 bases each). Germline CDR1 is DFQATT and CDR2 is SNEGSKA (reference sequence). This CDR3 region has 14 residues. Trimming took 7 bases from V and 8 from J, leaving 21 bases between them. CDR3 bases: TGCAGTGGATCGACCGGGACCCTGGGATACATTCAGTACTTC. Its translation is CSGSTGTLGYIQYF.

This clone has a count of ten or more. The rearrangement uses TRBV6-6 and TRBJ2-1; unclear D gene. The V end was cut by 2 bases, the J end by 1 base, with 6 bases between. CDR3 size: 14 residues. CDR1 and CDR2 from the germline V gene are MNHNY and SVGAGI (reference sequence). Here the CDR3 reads CASSYAVSYNEQFF. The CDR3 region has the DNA TGTGCCAGCAGTTACGCGGTTTCCTACAATGAGCAGTTCTTC.

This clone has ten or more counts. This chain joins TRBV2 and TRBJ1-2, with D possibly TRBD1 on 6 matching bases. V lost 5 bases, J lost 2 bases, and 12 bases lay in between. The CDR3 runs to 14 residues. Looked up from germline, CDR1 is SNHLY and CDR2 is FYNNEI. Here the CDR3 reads CASSLTGSNYGYTF. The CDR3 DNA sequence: TGTGCCAGCAGTTTGACAGGTTCCAACTATGGCTACACCTTC.

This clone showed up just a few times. The CDR3 protein is CASSFLRADQPQHF. CDR3 in DNA: TGTGCCAGCAGCTTTTTAAGGGCCGATCAGCCCCAGCATTTT. This chain connects TRBV7-2 to TRBJ1-5; D gene ambiguous. Germline lookup yields CDR1 SGHTA and CDR2 FQGNSA. The CDR3 extends over 14 amino acids. Trimming stripped 3 bases from V and 5 bases from J, with 11 bases between.

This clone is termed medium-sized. The CDR3 coding sequence is TGTGCCAGCAGTTTGGAGGCATCCGGCCCCTACGAGCAGTACTTC. Its protein is CASSLEASGPYEQYF. The gene calls are TRBV28 and TRBJ2-7, with D possibly matching TRBD2 (5 bases). Trimming shortened V by 3 bases and J by 2 bases, and 14 bases separated the two germline ends. The CDR3 has 15 amino acids. Germline V gives CDR1 MDHEN, CDR2 SYDVKM.

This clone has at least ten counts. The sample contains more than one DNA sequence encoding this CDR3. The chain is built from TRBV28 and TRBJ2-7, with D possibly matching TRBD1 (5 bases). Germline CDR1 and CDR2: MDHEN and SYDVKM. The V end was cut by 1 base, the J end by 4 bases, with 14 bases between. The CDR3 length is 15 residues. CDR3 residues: CASSLLGRTTYEQYF. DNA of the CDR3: TGTGCCAGCAGTTTATTAGGCAGGACAACGTACGAGCAGTACTTC.

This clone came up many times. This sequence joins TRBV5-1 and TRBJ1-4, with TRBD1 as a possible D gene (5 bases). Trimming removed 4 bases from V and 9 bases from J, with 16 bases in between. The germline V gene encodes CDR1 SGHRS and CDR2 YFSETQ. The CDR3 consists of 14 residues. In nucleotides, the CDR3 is TGCGCCAGCAGCCCGGACATAATCTCTCAAAAACTGTTTTTT. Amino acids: CASSPDIISQKLFF.

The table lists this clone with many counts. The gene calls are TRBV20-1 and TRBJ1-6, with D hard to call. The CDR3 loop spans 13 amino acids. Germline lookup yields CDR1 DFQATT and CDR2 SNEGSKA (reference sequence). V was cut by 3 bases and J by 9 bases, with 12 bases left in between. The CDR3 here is CSARTFGGSPLHF. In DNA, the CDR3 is TGCAGTGCTAGGACCTTTGGTGGTTCACCCCTCCACTTT.

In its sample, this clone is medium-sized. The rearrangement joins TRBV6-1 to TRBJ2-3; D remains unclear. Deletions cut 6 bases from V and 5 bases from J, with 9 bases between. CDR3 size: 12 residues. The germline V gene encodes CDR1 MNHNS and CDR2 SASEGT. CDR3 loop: CASSRMVDTQYF. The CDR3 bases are TGTGCCAGCAGCCGAATGGTAGATACGCAGTATTTT.

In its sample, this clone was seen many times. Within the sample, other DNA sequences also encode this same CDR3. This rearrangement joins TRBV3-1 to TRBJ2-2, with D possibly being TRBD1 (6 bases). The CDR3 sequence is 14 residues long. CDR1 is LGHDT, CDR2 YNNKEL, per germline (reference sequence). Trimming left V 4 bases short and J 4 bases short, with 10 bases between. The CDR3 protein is CASSLNRVTGELFF. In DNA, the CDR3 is TGTGCCAGCAGCCTCAACAGGGTCACCGGGGAGCTGTTTTTT.

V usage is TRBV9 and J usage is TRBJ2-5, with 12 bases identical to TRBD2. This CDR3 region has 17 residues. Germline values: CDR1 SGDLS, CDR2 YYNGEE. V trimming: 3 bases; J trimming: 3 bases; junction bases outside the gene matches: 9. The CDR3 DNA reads TGTGCCAGCAGCGCCAGTTCGACTAGCGGGAGAGAAGAGACCCAGTACTTC. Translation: CASSASSTSGREETQYF.

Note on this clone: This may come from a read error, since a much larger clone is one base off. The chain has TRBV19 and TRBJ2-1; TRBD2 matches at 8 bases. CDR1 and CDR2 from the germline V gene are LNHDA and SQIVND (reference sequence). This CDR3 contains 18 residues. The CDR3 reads CASSIGGPGGTSYNEQSF. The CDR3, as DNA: TGTGCCAGTAGTATAGGGGGTCCGGGAGGGACCTCCTACAATGAGCAGTCCTTC.

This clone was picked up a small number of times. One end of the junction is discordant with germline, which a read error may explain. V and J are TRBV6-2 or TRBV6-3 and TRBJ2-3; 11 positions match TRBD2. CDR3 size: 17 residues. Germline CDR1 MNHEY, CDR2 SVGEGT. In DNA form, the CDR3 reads TGTGCCAGCAGTCCGTCGACTAGCGGGATTCTCACAGATACTCAGTATTTT. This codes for CASSPSTSGILTDTQYF.

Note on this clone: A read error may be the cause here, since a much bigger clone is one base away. The CDR3 reads CANSQDLTVTTNEKLFF. The CDR3 DNA is TGCGCCAACAGCCAAGATCTGACAGTAACAACTAATGAAAAACTGTTTTTT. This rearrangement joins TRBV4-3 to TRBJ1-4, with D possibly matching TRBD1 (5 bases). The CDR3 covers 17 residues. The germline V gene has CDR1 LGHNA and CDR2 YSLEER.

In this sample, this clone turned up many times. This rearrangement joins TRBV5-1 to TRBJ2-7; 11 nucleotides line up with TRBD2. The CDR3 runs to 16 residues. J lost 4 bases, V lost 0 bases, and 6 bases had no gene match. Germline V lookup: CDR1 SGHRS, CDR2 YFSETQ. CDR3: CASSLAGTSGAYEQYF. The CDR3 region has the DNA TGCGCCAGCAGCTTGGCCGGGACTAGCGGAGCGTACGAGCAGTACTTC.

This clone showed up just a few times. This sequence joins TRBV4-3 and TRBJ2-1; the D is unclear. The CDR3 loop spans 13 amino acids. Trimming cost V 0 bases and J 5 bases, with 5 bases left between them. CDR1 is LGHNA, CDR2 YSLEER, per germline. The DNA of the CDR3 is TGCGCCAGCAGCCAAGATGGGGACAATGAGCAGTTCTTC. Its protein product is CASSQDGDNEQFF.

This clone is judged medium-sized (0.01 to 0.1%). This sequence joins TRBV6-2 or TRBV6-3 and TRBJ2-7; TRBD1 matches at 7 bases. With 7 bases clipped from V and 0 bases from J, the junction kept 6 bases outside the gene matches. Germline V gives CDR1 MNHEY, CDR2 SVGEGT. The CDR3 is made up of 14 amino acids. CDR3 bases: TGTGCCAGCAAGCTACGGGACAGCTCCTACGAGCAGTACTTC. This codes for CASKLRDSSYEQYF.

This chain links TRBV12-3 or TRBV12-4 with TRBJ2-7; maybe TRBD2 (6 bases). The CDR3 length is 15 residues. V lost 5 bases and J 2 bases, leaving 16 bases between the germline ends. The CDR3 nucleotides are TGTGCCAGCAGTCTTTTTTGGACGGGGGCCTACGAGCAGTACTTC. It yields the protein CASSLFWTGAYEQYF.

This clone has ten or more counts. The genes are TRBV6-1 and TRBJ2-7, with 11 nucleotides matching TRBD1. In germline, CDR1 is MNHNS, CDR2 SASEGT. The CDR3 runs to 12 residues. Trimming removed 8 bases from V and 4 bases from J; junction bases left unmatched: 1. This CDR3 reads CASGDRGYEQYF. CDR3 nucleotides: TGTGCCAGCGGGGACAGGGGGTACGAGCAGTACTTC.